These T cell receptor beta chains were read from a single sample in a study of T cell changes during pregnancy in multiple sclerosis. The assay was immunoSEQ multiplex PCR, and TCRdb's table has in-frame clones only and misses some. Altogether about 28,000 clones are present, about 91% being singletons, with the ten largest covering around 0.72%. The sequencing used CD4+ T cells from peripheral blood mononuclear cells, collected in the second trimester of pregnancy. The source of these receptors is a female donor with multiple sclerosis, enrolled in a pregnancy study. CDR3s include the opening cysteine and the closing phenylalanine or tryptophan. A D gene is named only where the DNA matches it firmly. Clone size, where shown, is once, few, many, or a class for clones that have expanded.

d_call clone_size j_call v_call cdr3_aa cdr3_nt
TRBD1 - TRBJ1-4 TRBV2 CASSRQGLGEKLFF TGTGCCAGCAGCCGACAGGGATTAGGGGAAAAACTGTTTTTT
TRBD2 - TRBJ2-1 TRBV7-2 CASRLSGGSYNEQFF TGTGCCAGCAGATTAAGCGGGGGCTCCTACAATGAGCAGTTCTTC
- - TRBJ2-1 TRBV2 CASVRLGGPYNEQFF TGTGCCAGCGTCCGCCTGGGGGGTCCTTACAATGAGCAGTTCTTC
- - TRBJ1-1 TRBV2 CASSALYAEAFF TGTGCCAGCAGCGCTCTATATGCTGAAGCTTTCTTT
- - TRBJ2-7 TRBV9 CASSVSGLRKRGEQYF TGTGCCAGCAGCGTATCGGGTCTGAGGAAAAGAGGGGAGCAGTACTTC
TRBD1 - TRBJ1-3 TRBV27 CASRQTGAGNTIYF TGTGCCAGCAGACAGACAGGGGCTGGAAACACCATATATTTT
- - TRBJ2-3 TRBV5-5 CASSLDPSRTDTQYF TGTGCCAGCAGCTTGGATCCGTCCCGCACAGATACGCAGTATTTT
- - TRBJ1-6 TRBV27 CASSLFAGQYNSPLHF TGTGCCAGCAGTTTATTCGCCGGACAGTATAATTCACCCCTCCACTTT
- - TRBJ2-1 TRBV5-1 CASSWGRGGGNEQFF TGCGCCAGCAGCTGGGGACGGGGAGGTGGGAATGAGCAGTTCTTC
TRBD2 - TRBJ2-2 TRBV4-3 CASSPNLSGGADTGELFF TGCGCCAGCAGCCCGAATCTAAGCGGGGGGGCGGACACCGGGGAGCTGTTTTTT
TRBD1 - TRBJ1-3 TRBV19 CASSPRGQESGNTIYF TGTGCCAGTAGTCCCCGGGGACAGGAGTCTGGAAACACCATATATTTT
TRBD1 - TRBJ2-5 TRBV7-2 CASSPNRGWETQYF TGTGCCAGCAGCCCTAACAGGGGTTGGGAGACCCAGTACTTC
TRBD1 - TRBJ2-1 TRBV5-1 CASSLGGTGGKHEQFF TGCGCCAGCAGCCTTGGGGGGACAGGGGGCAAGCATGAGCAGTTCTTC
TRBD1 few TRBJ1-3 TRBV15 CATSRDRTGNTIYF TGTGCCACCAGCAGGGACAGGACTGGAAACACCATATATTTT
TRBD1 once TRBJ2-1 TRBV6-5 CASSLQGARQFF TGTGCCAGCAGTTTACAGGGGGCAAGGCAGTTCTTC
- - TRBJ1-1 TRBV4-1 CASSQDGGGGANTEAFF TGCGCCAGCAGCCAAGATGGGGGGGGAGGGGCTAACACTGAAGCTTTCTTT
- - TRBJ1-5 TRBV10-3 CAISDRRQGGQPQHF TGTGCCATCAGTGACCGGCGGCAGGGCGGACAGCCCCAGCATTTT
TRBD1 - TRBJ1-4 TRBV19 CASSTRTGDEKLFF TGTGCCAGTAGTACAAGGACAGGGGACGAAAAACTGTTTTTT